The T cell receptor (beta chain) described here comes from a study of human T cells and chemical hapten exposure. Time point defined: patch test 1, 2 weeks after DPC sensitization. Treatment noted: therapeutic diphenylcyclopropenone sensitization with weekly scalp DPC. The V gene's germline CDR1 is SQVTM and CDR2 ANQGSEA. This CDR3 contains 17 residues. Trimming took off 6 bases at V and 0 bases at J, with 21 bases between the two ends. The library gave individual cDNA molecules unique molecular identifiers. In the source study's methods: Sampled TCR counts reached a median of 95,638 per sample, with values ranging from 23,224 to 690,600. TCRdb reanalysed the RACE reads using MiXCR and keeps one entry per CDR3 protein. What appears here as the V and J calls and clone size reflects TCRdb's work, not the paper's. The sample has roughly 120,000 distinct CDR3 sequences; about 13% are singletons. Points on this clonotype: Its matching antigen is unknown.

Overall study findings and caveats: Because all patients had alopecia, their immune responses might differ from healthy ones.

The sequence came from a man younger than 35 with alopecia areata. Some clones in this sample may be carry-over from other donors' samples. The V call is TRBV29-1, the J call TRBJ2-4; D may be TRBD2 (6 bases). Sample: whole blood, taken in connection with sensitization to the hapten diphenylcyclopropenone (DPC). The CDR3 loop is CSVLLWGGNLAKNIQYF. The CDR3 bases are TGCAGCGTCCTGCTATGGGGAGGCAACCTAGCCAAAAACATTCAGTACTTC. The full variable domain, with the rest looked up from reference TRBV29-1 and TRBJ2-4, is SAVISQKPSRDICQRGTSLTIQCQVDSQVTMMFWYRQQPGQSLTLIATANQGSEATYESGFVIDKFPISRPNLTFSTLTVSNMSPEDSSIYLCSVLLWGGNLAKNIQYFGAGTRLSVL.